Listed here are 9 T cell receptor beta chains from one sample, sequenced in a study of glioma-infiltrating T cells after dendritic cell vaccination. This table comes from immunoSEQ multiplex PCR, and its TCRdb copy is limited to in-frame clones, with some not included. The data show roughly 100,000 clones, roughly 79% seen once. The sample here was blood, taken before dendritic cell vaccination. The receptor source for this set is a human donor with glioblastoma.

This chain uses TRBV7-2 with TRBJ1-2, with 9 bases lining up with TRBD1. Germline CDR1 is SGHTA and CDR2 is FQGNSA. The length of the CDR3 is 12 residues. The J segment lost 8 bases and the V segment lost 5 bases, leaving 3 bases of the junction unmatched. DNA of the CDR3: TGTGCCAGCAGCCGGGGACAGGGCGGCTACACCTTC. Translation gives CASSRGQGGYTF.

The V gene is TRBV30, the J gene TRBJ1-2; D gene unclear. Germline V gene lookup returns CDR1 GTSNPN and CDR2 SVGIG (reference sequence). This CDR3 spans 10 amino acids. V was trimmed by 8 bases and J by 3 bases, leaving 7 bases between them. CDR3 sequence: CARRDYGYTF. Here the CDR3 DNA reads TGTGCCCGGCGGGACTATGGCTACACCTTC.

The genes are TRBV30 and TRBJ1-2; TRBD1 matches 9 bases. The CDR3 runs to 13 residues. Germline CDR1 and CDR2: GTSNPN and SVGIG (reference sequence). J gave up 4 bases and V 7 bases, and 7 bases lay outside the gene matches. CDR3 DNA sequence: TGTGCCTCCCGACAGGGGGGCGGCTATGGCTACACCTTC. Its protein product is CASRQGGGYGYTF.

The chain has TRBV30 and TRBJ1-6, with D possibly TRBD1 on 5 matching bases. V lost 3 bases, J lost 7 bases, and 10 bases lay in between. CDR3 length: 13 residues. The germline V gene encodes CDR1 GTSNPN and CDR2 SVGIG (reference sequence). The CDR3 loop reads CAWSGGWNSPLHF. DNA for the CDR3: TGTGCCTGGAGCGGGGGTTGGAATTCACCCCTCCACTTT.

This clone was seen more than once but under ten times. This sequence joins TRBV4-2 and TRBJ2-1; 10 positions agree with TRBD2. This CDR3 has 16 amino acids. V trimming: 1 base; J trimming: 5 bases; junction bases outside the gene matches: 5. Germline V gives CDR1 LGHNA, CDR2 YNFKEQ. The CDR3 loop reads CASSQASSGGHNEQFF. CDR3 sequence (DNA): TGTGCCAGCAGCCAAGCCTCTAGCGGGGGTCACAATGAGCAGTTCTTC.

This clone was counted once. CDR3 coding DNA: TGTGCCAGCAGCTTAGGAGGAGGGACAGGGGACGAGCAGTACTTC. Its translation: CASSLGGGTGDEQYF. The chain links TRBV11-2 to TRBJ2-7; TRBD1 agrees at 10 bases. The CDR3 consists of 15 residues. V trimming: 1 base; J trimming: 5 bases; junction bases outside the gene matches: 5. CDR1 and CDR2 from the germline V gene are SGHAT and FQNNGV.

This chain uses TRBV5-4 with TRBJ2-5; 12 bases match TRBD2. Losses at the gene ends were 0 bases for V and 4 bases for J; bases not matched to a gene: 16. The CDR3 contains 20 residues. The germline V gene encodes CDR1 SGHNT and CDR2 YYREEE (reference sequence). CDR3 sequence reads: CASSLAATSGGTQVGETQYF. The CDR3 region has the DNA TGTGCCAGCAGCTTGGCCGCGACTAGCGGGGGAACTCAGGTTGGAGAGACCCAGTACTTC.

This rearrangement joins TRBV5-8 to TRBJ2-3; 7 bases map to TRBD1. The CDR3 contains 16 residues. CDR1 and CDR2 from the germline V gene are SGHTS and YDEGEE. V lost 4 bases, J lost 2 bases, and 10 bases stayed unmatched. CDR3 loop: CASSKHRQGPTDTQYF. Written as DNA, the CDR3 is TGTGCCAGCAGCAAACACAGACAGGGACCCACAGATACGCAGTATTTT.

The chain links TRBV4-3 to TRBJ1-4, with 9 nucleotides matching TRBD1. V trimming: 2 bases; J trimming: 5 bases; junction bases outside the gene matches: 6. Germline CDR1 is LGHNA and CDR2 is YSLEER. The CDR3 runs to 16 residues. The CDR3 DNA sequence: TGCGCCAGCAGCCAAAGACAGGGGGAATCGAATGAAAAACTGTTTTTT. Its protein product is CASSQRQGESNEKLFF.